One and the same sample provided the 29 T cell receptor beta chains below, sequenced in a study of blood T cell repertoires in COVID-19. Generated by immunoSEQ multiplex PCR, the TCRdb table keeps only in-frame clones and is missing some. The table has tens of thousands of clones, about 90% seen once. The sequencing input was peripheral blood. These receptors were obtained from a woman aged 40-49 years with acute or convalescent COVID-19.

The sample holds one count of this clone. The chain recombines TRBV19 with TRBJ2-7; perhaps TRBD2 as D (5 bases). Trimming shortened V by 0 bases and J by 6 bases, and 9 bases separated the two germline ends. The germline V gene has CDR1 LNHDA and CDR2 SQIVND (reference sequence). The CDR3 loop spans 13 amino acids. CDR3 region: CASSIDRGREQYF. In DNA, the CDR3 is TGTGCCAGTAGTATAGACCGCGGGCGCGAGCAGTACTTC.

J is TRBJ2-7 and V is TRBV5-4; a possible D gene is TRBD1 (5 bases). Trimming left V 4 bases short and J 7 bases short, with 21 bases between. CDR3 length: 15 residues. CDR1 is SGHNT and CDR2 is YYREEE in the germline V gene (reference sequence). CDR3 sequence: CASSPAAGSGWEQYF. In DNA, the CDR3 is TGTGCCAGCAGCCCCGCGGCAGGGTCTGGCTGGGAGCAGTACTTC.

The chain employs TRBV6-6 and TRBJ1-2; 7 positions match TRBD1. The CDR3 length is 15 residues. Germline V lookup: CDR1 MNHNY, CDR2 SVGAGI (reference sequence). The ends lost 0 bases at V and 4 bases at J; junction bases unmatched: 5. CDR3 amino acids: CASSYSRDRAYGYTF. The CDR3 DNA reads as TGTGCCAGCAGTTACTCGAGAGACAGGGCCTATGGCTACACCTTC.

This chain joins TRBV9 and TRBJ2-7, with 9 bases matching TRBD1. From germline, CDR1 is SGDLS and CDR2 YYNGEE. With 3 bases clipped from V and 4 bases from J, the junction kept 8 bases outside the gene matches. CDR3 length: 15 amino acids. The CDR3 loop is CASSAPGQGGYEQYF. DNA of the CDR3: TGTGCCAGCAGCGCTCCGGGACAGGGAGGGTACGAGCAGTACTTC.

The V gene is TRBV3-1 (or the pseudogene TRBV3-2), the J gene TRBJ2-1, with TRBD2 as a possible D gene (6 bases). The ends were cut back, 3 bases at V and 4 bases at J, with 19 bases in the middle. The CDR3 covers 17 residues. Germline assignment: CDR1 LGHDT and CDR2 YNNKEL (reference sequence). The CDR3 is CASSHFNRDFPYNEQFF. CDR3 bases: TGTGCCAGCAGCCACTTTAACCGGGACTTCCCATACAATGAGCAGTTCTTC.

The V call is TRBV18, the J call TRBJ1-1; 8 bases line up with TRBD1. This CDR3 has 13 amino acids. Trimming at V came to 3 bases and at J to 6 bases, leaving 3 bases not matched to a gene. The V gene's germline CDR1 is KGHSH and CDR2 LQKENI. Here the CDR3 reads CASSPGQGSEAFF. The CDR3 nucleotides are TGTGCCAGCTCACCCGGACAGGGTTCTGAAGCTTTCTTT.

Here the CDR3 reads CASSRTGPGNTIYF. The DNA for the CDR3 is TGCGCCAGCAGCAGGACAGGGCCTGGAAACACCATATATTTT. This chain joins TRBV5-1 and TRBJ1-3, with 8 bases matching TRBD1. The junction had 2 bases not matched to a gene; V was cut back by 4 bases and J by 2 bases. CDR1 is SGHRS and CDR2 is YFSETQ in the germline V gene. The CDR3 runs to 14 residues.

The chain employs TRBV12-5 and TRBJ1-1; 7 bases align to TRBD1. V gave up 3 bases and J gave up 10 bases; unmatched junction bases: 17. The CDR3 is made up of 16 amino acids. Germline values: CDR1 LGHNT, CDR2 FRNRAP. The CDR3 nucleotides are TGTGCTAGTGGTTTCACCTTCGACAGGGTCCGGCGTTCAGCTTTCTTT. Encoded protein: CASGFTFDRVRRSAFF.

Turning to this clone: In the same sample, other DNA sequences code for this CDR3. V usage is TRBV30 and J usage is TRBJ1-6; D unclear. The CDR3 is 12 residues long. CDR1 is GTSNPN and CDR2 is SVGIG in the germline V gene (reference sequence). Trimming took 3 bases from V and 7 from J, leaving 7 bases between them. Here the CDR3 DNA reads TGTGCCTGGAGCCCCGGGAATTCACCCCTCCACTTT. Translation: CAWSPGNSPLHF.

This rearrangement joins TRBV2 to TRBJ1-1, with D maybe TRBD1 (5 bases). Germline values: CDR1 SNHLY, CDR2 FYNNEI. The CDR3 contains 14 residues. V was cut by 8 bases and J by 3 bases, with 16 bases left in between. The CDR3 bases are TGTGCCAGCCGGTTGGGGGGGTGGGACACTGAAGCTTTCTTT. Protein product: CASRLGGWDTEAFF.

The rearrangement links TRBV5-1 to TRBJ1-1; 7 bases agree with TRBD1. V was clipped by 0 bases and J by 4 bases; unmatched bases: 3. This CDR3 spans 14 amino acids. Germline V CDR1 and CDR2: SGHRS, YFSETQ. As DNA, the CDR3 is TGCGCCAGCAGCTTGGGACAGGGTCCCACTGAAGCTTTCTTT. Its translation is CASSLGQGPTEAFF.

V gene TRBV6-4 combines with J gene TRBJ2-3, with D possibly being TRBD2 (6 bases). V lost 6 bases and J lost 1, with 11 bases in between. The germline V gene has CDR1 MRHNA and CDR2 SNTAGT. The CDR3 length is 14 residues. The CDR3 loop is CASSGTGGTDTQYF. CDR3 DNA sequence: TGTGCCAGCAGCGGGACTGGCGGCACAGATACGCAGTATTTT.

This rearrangement joins TRBV7-3 to TRBJ2-7; 10 bases fit TRBD2. CDR3 size: 15 residues. CDR1 SGHTA and CDR2 FQGTGA come from the germline V gene. With V trimmed by 5 bases and J by 1 base, 5 bases remained unmatched. CDR3 in amino acids: CASSPSGGLSYEQYF. The CDR3 DNA is TGTGCCAGCAGCCCTAGCGGGGGACTATCCTACGAGCAGTACTTC. The whole variable domain, filled in from reference TRBV7-3 and TRBJ2-7, reads GAGVSQTPSNKVTEKGKYVELRCDPISGHTALYWYRQSLGQGPEFLIYFQGTGAADDSGLPNDRFFAVRPEGSVSTLKIQRTERGDSAVYLCASSPSGGLSYEQYFGPGTRLTVT.

The chain is built from TRBV28 and TRBJ1-5, with D perhaps matching TRBD1 (5 bases). The CDR3 has 15 amino acids. Germline V gene data show CDR1 as MDHEN and CDR2 as SYDVKM. Trimming took 4 bases from V and 3 from J, leaving 13 bases between them. CDR3 in amino acids: CASSSRREANQPQHF. The CDR3 DNA reads as TGTGCCAGCAGTTCACGCAGGGAGGCCAATCAGCCCCAGCATTTT.

The CDR3 here is CASSVQGYEQYF. Written as DNA, the CDR3 is TGTGCCAGCAGTGTACAGGGCTACGAGCAGTACTTC. The rearrangement joins TRBV12-3 or TRBV12-4 to TRBJ2-7, with D possibly matching TRBD1 (6 bases). This CDR3 spans 12 amino acids. V was clipped by 5 bases and J by 3 bases, with 8 bases between them.

This chain joins TRBV7-2 and TRBJ2-4, with D perhaps TRBD2 (5 bases). CDR3 length equals 13 residues. The V end was cut by 1 base, the J end by 9 bases, with 10 bases between. Germline CDR1 SGHTA, CDR2 FQGNSA. The CDR3: CASSLGSRGIQYF. The CDR3 DNA follows: TGTGCCAGCAGCTTAGGCAGCCGGGGCATTCAGTACTTC.

The chain has TRBV6-5 and TRBJ1-1, with a possible D match to TRBD1 (6 bases). Germline V lookup: CDR1 MNHEY, CDR2 SVGAGI. The V end was cut by 2 bases, the J end by 1 base, with 14 bases between. The CDR3 sequence is 16 residues long. The DNA for the CDR3 is TGTGCCAGCAGTTACGGGGGCAACAGGAAGAACACTGAAGCTTTCTTT. Its protein is CASSYGGNRKNTEAFF.

This clone was counted once. This rearrangement joins TRBV19 to TRBJ2-5; 10 positions agree with TRBD2. V lost 6 bases and J lost 5; bases outside the gene matches: 0. Germline values: CDR1 LNHDA, CDR2 SQIVND (reference sequence). The CDR3 extends over 12 amino acids. This CDR3 reads CASRGLAETQYF. The CDR3 nucleotides are TGTGCCAGTAGGGGACTAGCGGAGACCCAGTACTTC.

The chain couples TRBV19 to TRBJ1-4; 8 bases fit TRBD1. This CDR3 has 15 residues. The germline V gene encodes CDR1 LNHDA and CDR2 SQIVND (reference sequence). J lost 1 base, V lost 7 bases, and 5 bases had no gene match. CDR3 region: CASNTGGLTNEKLFF. In nucleotides, the CDR3 is TGTGCCAGTAATACAGGGGGATTAACTAATGAAAAACTGTTTTTT.

The V call is TRBV9, the J call TRBJ2-7; 8 positions match TRBD2. In germline, CDR1 is SGDLS, CDR2 YYNGEE. V shed 6 bases and J 6 bases; nucleotides not matched to a gene: 11. The CDR3 has 14 residues. CDR3 DNA: TGTGCCAGCACCGGGGGGGGGCTCGGCTCCGAGCAGTACTTC. It encodes CASTGGGLGSEQYF.

This chain joins TRBV2 and TRBJ2-1; 7 bases align to TRBD2. V shed 9 bases and J 7 bases; nucleotides not matched to a gene: 9. The CDR3 is 13 amino acids. Germline CDR1 reads SNHLY; CDR2 reads FYNNEI. CDR3 loop: CARLAYTTNEQFF. CDR3 bases: TGTGCCAGACTAGCGTATACAACTAATGAGCAGTTCTTC.

The J gene is TRBJ2-5, the V gene TRBV7-2; D perhaps matches TRBD2 (6 bases). There are 15 residues in the CDR3. Germline CDR1 is SGHTA and CDR2 is FQGNSA. V was pared by 0 bases and J by 2 bases, with 10 bases between. In nucleotides, the CDR3 is TGTGCCAGCAGCTTAGCACTAGCACGGCAAGAGACCCAGTACTTC. It specifies CASSLALARQETQYF.

The chain uses TRBV20-1 and TRBJ2-3; D is possibly TRBD1 (5 bases). There are 14 residues in the CDR3. Germline V gene data show CDR1 as DFQATT and CDR2 as SNEGSKA (reference sequence). Trimming left V 3 bases short and J 2 bases short, with 12 bases between. As DNA, the CDR3 is TGCAGTGCTAGTATGGGGCCACTCACAGATACGCAGTATTTT. Its translation is CSASMGPLTDTQYF.

This clone was detected once. CDR3 bases: TGTGCCACCCAGGGGGCGCGGACCGGGGAGCTGTTTTTT. It encodes CATQGARTGELFF. This sequence joins TRBV6-6 and TRBJ2-2; 8 nucleotides match TRBD1. V lost 10 bases to trimming and J lost 5 bases; unmatched junction nucleotides: 6. The CDR3 is 13 amino acids. Germline V lookup: CDR1 MNHNY, CDR2 SVGAGI (reference sequence).

The chain recombines TRBV5-1 with TRBJ1-6, with D perhaps TRBD1 (6 bases). Per germline, CDR1 SGHRS and CDR2 YFSETQ. The ends were cut back, 3 bases at V and 6 bases at J, with 13 bases in the middle. This CDR3 comprises 15 residues. This CDR3 reads CASSSSRGANSPLHF. In DNA form, the CDR3 reads TGCGCCAGCAGCTCATCCAGGGGAGCTAATTCACCCCTCCACTTT.

This sequence joins TRBV28 and TRBJ2-7; D is unresolved. CDR3 length: 12 amino acids. CDR1 is MDHEN and CDR2 is SYDVKM in the germline V gene. Trimming removed 5 bases at V and 2 bases at J, with 7 bases between. The CDR3 spells CASSPQAYEQYF. DNA of the CDR3: TGTGCCAGCAGTCCTCAGGCCTACGAGCAGTACTTC.

V and J are TRBV4-2 and TRBJ1-5; tentatively, D is TRBD1 (6 bases). Germline V gives CDR1 LGHNA, CDR2 YNFKEQ. V dropped 2 bases and J dropped 2 bases, with 10 bases sitting between them. CDR3 length: 15 residues. The CDR3 bases are TGTGCCAGCAGCCAAAACCGACAGGGCAATCAGCCCCAGCATTTT. Translating gives CASSQNRQGNQPQHF.

The J gene is TRBJ2-1, the V gene TRBV24-1; maybe TRBD2 (6 bases). The CDR3 loop spans 14 amino acids. CDR1 is KGHDR and CDR2 is SFDVKD in the germline V gene. V lost 3 bases and J lost 9, with 14 bases in between. DNA of the CDR3: TGTGCCACCAGTGATATGACCCGGGGGATTGAGCAGTTCTTC. Its protein is CATSDMTRGIEQFF.

The chain combines TRBV3-1 (or the pseudogene TRBV3-2) with TRBJ2-5; 8 nucleotides match TRBD2. In germline, CDR1 is LGHDT, CDR2 YNNKEL (reference sequence). Trimming cost V 1 base and J 1 base; bases outside gene matches: 2. The CDR3 consists of 15 residues. CDR3 in DNA: TGTGCCAGCAGCCAAGCGGGAGGGACCCAAGAGACCCAGTACTTC. Protein: CASSQAGGTQETQYF.